The sequence of this T cell receptor beta chain was determined in a study of ipilimumab plus nivolumab after autologous stem cell transplantation. Clones were read by immunoSEQ multiplex PCR, and TCRdb kept only the in-frame ones, dropping some. The data hold approximately 5,300 clones, with around two thirds observed a single time. Patients got ipilimumab 1 mg/kg beginning 14 to 28 days post-transplant. This CDR3 is 15 amino acids long. Germline V gene sequence: CDR1 SGHTA, CDR2 FQGNSA. V lost 3 bases and J lost 2, with 11 bases in between. Sequencing used PBMCs, obtained in a trial of ipilimumab plus nivolumab as post-transplant consolidation. V and J are TRBV7-2 and TRBJ1-5; D possibly corresponds to TRBD1 (5 bases). The source of this sequence is a male donor with multiple myeloma. The CDR3 loop reads CASSFRLGGNQPQHF. DNA of the CDR3: TGTGCCAGCAGCTTTCGCCTGGGGGGCAATCAGCCCCAGCATTTT.